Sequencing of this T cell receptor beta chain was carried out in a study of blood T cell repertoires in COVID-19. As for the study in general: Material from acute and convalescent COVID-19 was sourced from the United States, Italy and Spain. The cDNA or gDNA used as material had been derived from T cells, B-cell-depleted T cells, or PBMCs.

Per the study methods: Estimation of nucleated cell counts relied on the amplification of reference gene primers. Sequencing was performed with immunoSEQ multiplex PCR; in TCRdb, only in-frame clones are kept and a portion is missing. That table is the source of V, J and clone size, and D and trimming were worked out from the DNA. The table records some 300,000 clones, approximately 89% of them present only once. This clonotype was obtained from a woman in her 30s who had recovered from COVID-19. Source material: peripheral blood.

The chain's CDR3 is CASRSSRVAGELFF. CDR3 coding DNA: TGTGCCAGCAGGTCTTCCCGGGTGGCCGGGGAGCTGTTTTTT. V and J are TRBV7-2 and TRBJ2-2; D is uncertain. V was shortened by 6 bases and J by 6 bases, with 14 bases between the two germline ends. This CDR3 is built from 14 residues. Per the germline V gene, CDR1 is SGHTA and CDR2 is FQGNSA.